This is a list of T cell receptor beta chains from one sample in a study of control samples from healthy donors and cancer patients. Here immunoSEQ multiplex PCR was the method, and the copy in TCRdb shows in-frame clones only, minus some. The table includes 95,000 to 110,000 clones, around 89% detected once. Source material: PBMCs. These receptors originate from a man aged 55 to 70 with lung cancer. CDR3s include the opening cysteine and the closing phenylalanine or tryptophan. The D gene is left open where the match is weak. Clone sizes are given selectively: once, few, many, or a class where the clone is expanded.

J gene,V gene,CDR3 length,clone size,D gene,CDR3 DNA,CDR3 protein
TRBJ2-3,TRBV10-3,15,-,TRBD2,TGTGCCATCAGTACCAGCGGGGGGGTGGCAGATACGCAGTATTTT,CAISTSGGVADTQYF
TRBJ2-2,TRBV20-1,10,-,-,TGCAGTGCTAGAGCCGGGGAGCTGTTTTTT,CSARAGELFF
TRBJ1-3,TRBV3-1/TRBV3-2,13,-,-,TGTGCCAGCAGCCAATTGCGCGGGAACACCATATATTTT,CASSQLRGNTIYF
TRBJ1-5,TRBV4-1,15,-,-,TGCGCCAGCAGTCAATCGGACGTACTGAATCAGCCCCAGCATTTT,CASSQSDVLNQPQHF
TRBJ2-5,TRBV5-4,14,-,-,TGTGCCAGCAGCCCCGGACGTTTACAAGAGACCCAGTACTTC,CASSPGRLQETQYF
TRBJ2-3,TRBV12-5,12,-,-,TGTGCTAGTGGTTTTTCCACAGATACGCAGTATTTT,CASGFSTDTQYF
TRBJ2-3,TRBV15,18,-,-,TGTGCCACCAGCAGAGCTCCATACAGGGAGATTAGCACAGATACGCAGTATTTT,CATSRAPYREISTDTQYF
TRBJ2-5,TRBV24-1,13,-,-,TGTGCCACCAGTGAGGGGGGCCTAGAGACCCAGTACTTC,CATSEGGLETQYF
TRBJ2-7,TRBV20-1,11,-,-,TGCAGTGCTAGAGATTGGACTGAGCAGTACTTC,CSARDWTEQYF
TRBJ2-2,TRBV27,14,once,-,TGTGCCAGCAGTCGACGGGGGAGCACCGGGGAGCTGTTTTTT,CASSRRGSTGELFF
TRBJ1-5,TRBV2,14,-,-,TGTGCCAGCAAAAAGGGCCCGGGCAATCAGCCCCAGCATTTT,CASKKGPGNQPQHF
TRBJ2-5,TRBV6-6,15,-,-,TGTGCCAGCAGTTCTAGGATGTTTAACCAAGAGACCCAGTACTTC,CASSSRMFNQETQYF
TRBJ2-1,TRBV10-2,13,few,TRBD1,TGCGCCAGCAGGGGACAGGGCTACAATGAGCAGTTCTTC,CASRGQGYNEQFF
TRBJ2-3,TRBV18,15,-,TRBD2,TGTGCCAGCCGCCGGGGGGGCCAGGGCACAGATACGCAGTATTTT,CASRRGGQGTDTQYF
TRBJ2-5,TRBV12-5,17,-,-,TGTGCTAGTGGTTTGCGTGAAGATGGCAGCCTCCAAGAGACCCAGTACTTC,CASGLREDGSLQETQYF
TRBJ1-1,TRBV5-1,14,once,-,TGCGCCAGCAGCACACAGGTCCCCAACACTGAAGCTTTCTTT,CASSTQVPNTEAFF
TRBJ1-6,TRBV5-4,16,-,-,TGTGCCAGCAGATCTAACGGGACAAATTATAATTCACCCCTCCACTTT,CASRSNGTNYNSPLHF
TRBJ1-3,TRBV10-3,13,-,-,TGTGCCATCAGTGATCAGGCTGGAAACACCATATATTTT,CAISDQAGNTIYF
TRBJ2-1,TRBV19,17,-,-,TGTGCCAGTAGTATAGGGTTGACAGGGAGGTATGACAATGAGCAGTTCTTC,CASSIGLTGRYDNEQFF
TRBJ1-3,TRBV18,16,-,TRBD1,TGTGCCAGCTCACCCGCAACCGGACAGGGTGGAAACACCATATATTTT,CASSPATGQGGNTIYF
TRBJ2-3,TRBV15,17,-,TRBD2,TGTGCCACCAGCAGAGGTCTGCTAGCGGGGGCTAAGAATACGCAGTATTTT,CATSRGLLAGAKNTQYF
TRBJ1-6,TRBV21-1,15,once,-,TGTGCCCACCTAGGGGGTGTTCGCTGTAATTCACCCCTCCACTTT,CAHLGGVRCNSPLHF
TRBJ1-5,TRBV2,12,-,-,TGTGCCAGCCGGACAGTCAATCAGCCCCAGCATTTT,CASRTVNQPQHF
TRBJ1-1,TRBV6-5,13,-,-,TGTGCCAGCAGGTACGCGAGGAACACTGAAGCTTTCTTT,CASRYARNTEAFF
TRBJ1-2,TRBV5-1,11,once,-,TGCGCCAGCAGGGACAAGTATGGCTACACCTTC,CASRDKYGYTF
TRBJ2-3,TRBV7-9,16,-,TRBD2,TGTGCCAGCAGCTTACTTTTAGCGGGTTCCACAGATACGCAGTATTTT,CASSLLLAGSTDTQYF
TRBJ1-2,TRBV7-2,17,many,-,TGTGCCAGCAGCTTAGTTGGTGAACGCCGGGGAGGAGGTGGCTACACCTTC,CASSLVGERRGGGGYTF
TRBJ2-7,TRBV5-1,13,few,TRBD2,TGCGCCAGCACGAGCGGGGCTACCTACGAGCAGTACTTC,CASTSGATYEQYF
TRBJ2-1,TRBV7-3,14,-,-,TGTGCCAGCAGCTTAACAGGTTTGGACAATGAGCAGTTCTTC,CASSLTGLDNEQFF
TRBJ1-1,TRBV27,14,-,-,TGTGCCAGCAGTTTAGTAATTAGGGCAACTGAAGCTTTCTTT,CASSLVIRATEAFF
TRBJ2-7,TRBV3-1/TRBV3-2,12,-,-,TGTGCCAGCAGCCAAGCGAGCTACGAGCAGTACTTC,CASSQASYEQYF
TRBJ1-6,TRBV18,16,-,-,TGTGCCAGCTCACGAGAACGGGATTCCTATAATTCACCCCTCCACTTT,CASSRERDSYNSPLHF
TRBJ1-1,TRBV3-1/TRBV3-2,16,-,-,TGTGCCAGCAGCCAAGTCGATGCAGGGTTGAACACTGAAGCTTTCTTT,CASSQVDAGLNTEAFF
TRBJ1-2,TRBV29-1,12,-,-,TGCAGCGCCTCCGAGGGTAACTATGGCTACACCTTC,CSASEGNYGYTF
TRBJ2-5,TRBV3-1/TRBV3-2,12,-,-,TGTGCCAGCAGCCTAAGAAAAGAGACCCAGTACTTC,CASSLRKETQYF
TRBJ1-1,TRBV6-5,15,-,-,TGTGCCAGCAGTTACAACCGGGCTGTGAACACTGAAGCTTTCTTT,CASSYNRAVNTEAFF
TRBJ1-2,TRBV29-1,16,-,TRBD1,TGCAGCGTCCCTTCTTCCGGGACAGGGATACTCTATGGCTACACCTTC,CSVPSSGTGILYGYTF
TRBJ1-2,TRBV7-9,15,-,-,TGTGCCAGCAGCTTAAATACGGTCAGCCTCTATGGCTACACCTTC,CASSLNTVSLYGYTF
TRBJ2-2,TRBV25-1,14,-,-,TGTGCCAGCAGTGTAGCCACTAGCACCGGGGAGCTGTTTTTT,CASSVATSTGELFF
TRBJ2-7,TRBV2,18,-,TRBD2,TGTGCCAGCAGCGCCGGGACTAGCGGGTCAGGCCCCGCCTACGAGCAGTACTTC,CASSAGTSGSGPAYEQYF